This is a list of T cell receptor beta chains from one sample in a study of shared clonotypes between healthy human individuals. Assay used: immunoSEQ multiplex PCR; TCRdb lists only in-frame clones, some missing. The data show around 1.1 million clones, 60% to 85% seen once. The specimen sequenced was memory CD4+ T cells from PBMCs. These receptor sequences come from a man between 18 and 35 years old in good health. Some clones in this sample may be carry-over from other donors' samples. Both conserved end residues are part of each CDR3.

>TRBV30|TRBJ2-7
CACTLAGTGALREQYF
>TRBV11-1|TRBJ2-1
CASSFGTGRLAAYNEQFF
>TRBV7-8|TRBJ2-5
CASRRVGGTVSYQETQYF
>TRBV5-1|TRBJ2-2
CASSFLAGSSGELFF
>TRBV5-6|TRBJ1-2
CASSSAVGTENLSGYGYTF
>TRBV15|TRBJ2-1
CATSRVGGLAYNEQFF
>TRBV5-1|TRBJ2-2
CASSLRLADTGELFF
>TRBV6-1|TRBJ1-3
CASSERGGGPGNTIYF
>TRBV9|TRBJ2-7
CASSVPGGEQYF
>TRBV18|TRBJ2-5
CASSPILQVQETQYF
>TRBV5-1|TRBJ2-7
CASSSQPLAGTYEQYF
>TRBV19|TRBJ2-5
CASSIDSYGASGIQTQYF
>TRBV30|TRBJ1-5
CAWSVDRGPGSNQPQHF
>TRBV7-8|TRBJ1-2
CASSLLTTAAYNYGYTF
>TRBV7-2|TRBJ1-2
CASSLNQGAAYGYTF
>TRBV4-2|TRBJ1-1
CASSQSPTSGTEAFF
>TRBV5-1|TRBJ2-3
CASSLMGPSTDTQYF
>TRBV5-1|TRBJ1-2
CASSFDSDYGYTF
>TRBV7-9|TRBJ1-2
CASSSNRGQNYGYTF
>TRBV6-5|TRBJ1-4
CASSAWGQAIEKLFF
>TRBV28|TRBJ1-2
CASSTDYGYTF
>TRBV5-1|TRBJ2-1
CASSLGQANEQFF
>TRBV30|TRBJ1-1
CAGRFVGRGMTEAFF
>TRBV28|TRBJ1-1
CASRRTGEAFF
>TRBV5-1|TRBJ2-1
CASSTLAGVGTYNEQFF
>TRBV11-1|TRBJ2-2
CASSVSGRGGRTGELFF
>TRBV4-3|TRBJ2-7
CASSQGPTGSYEQYF